Shown below are 10 T cell receptor beta chains from a single sample sequenced in a study of blood T cell repertoires in COVID-19. This table comes from immunoSEQ multiplex PCR, and its TCRdb copy is limited to in-frame clones, with some not included. The sample holds 140,000 to 150,000 clones; around 89% are singletons and the top ten take around 3%. The sequenced sample consisted of peripheral blood. The source is a man in his 60s with active or convalescent COVID-19.

This clone was seen a handful of times. The chain links TRBV3-1 (or the pseudogene TRBV3-2) to TRBJ1-2, with 8 bases aligning to TRBD1. Germline values: CDR1 LGHDT, CDR2 YNNKEL (reference sequence). J was trimmed by 3 bases and V by 5 bases; bases with no gene match: 2. There are 13 residues in the CDR3. CDR3 region: CASSYRGDYGYTF. The CDR3 DNA reads TGTGCCAGCAGCTACAGGGGGGACTATGGCTACACCTTC.

The rearrangement joins TRBV6-6 to TRBJ1-4; TRBD1 might be the D (5 bases). This CDR3 region has 13 residues. Looked up from germline, CDR1 is MNHNY and CDR2 is SVGAGI (reference sequence). V was shortened by 2 bases and J by 10 bases, with 11 bases between the two germline ends. CDR3: CASSYNVGGKLFF. Written as DNA, the CDR3 is TGTGCCAGCAGTTACAACGTCGGGGGAAAACTGTTTTTT.

The V call is TRBV10-3, the J call TRBJ2-3, with 9 bases fitting TRBD2. The CDR3 has 14 residues. Germline values: CDR1 ENHRY, CDR2 SYGVKD. V shed 4 bases and J 2 bases; nucleotides not matched to a gene: 1. In DNA form, the CDR3 reads TGTGCCATCAGTGCTAGCGGGGACACAGATACGCAGTATTTT. Protein: CAISASGDTDTQYF.

V gene TRBV11-2 combines with J gene TRBJ1-1; 10 bases are a match to TRBD1. Looked up from germline, CDR1 is SGHAT and CDR2 is FQNNGV. CDR3 length: 15 amino acids. V was clipped by 5 bases and J by 5 bases; unmatched bases: 8. CDR3 in amino acids: CASSARQGARTEAFF. CDR3 coding DNA: TGTGCCAGCAGCGCGAGACAGGGGGCGAGGACTGAAGCTTTCTTT.

This chain joins TRBV5-5 and TRBJ1-1; no reliable D call. Germline CDR1 and CDR2: SGHKS and YYEKEE (reference sequence). CDR3 size: 13 residues. Trimming stripped 0 bases from V and 3 bases from J, with 6 bases between. This CDR3 is CASSLAEYTEAFF. DNA of the CDR3: TGTGCCAGCAGCTTGGCAGAATACACTGAAGCTTTCTTT.

The J gene is TRBJ1-5, the V gene TRBV28; maybe TRBD1 (5 bases). Germline V lookup: CDR1 MDHEN, CDR2 SYDVKM. With 6 bases removed from V and 3 bases from J, the gap between germline ends came to 12 bases. The CDR3 totals 14 residues. The CDR3 DNA follows: TGTGCCAGCAGACGGGGAGGGGCCAATCAGCCCCAGCATTTT. This translates into CASRRGGANQPQHF. The full variable domain, completed using reference TRBV28 and TRBJ1-5, is DVKVTQSSRYLVKRTGEKVFLECVQDMDHENMFWYRQDPGLGLRLIYFSYDVKMKEKGDIPEGYSVSREKKERFSLILESASTNQTSMYLCASRRGGANQPQHFGDGTRLSIL.

This clone was detected only once. The V call is TRBV6-1, the J call TRBJ2-5, with 9 bases aligning to TRBD2. Looked up from germline, CDR1 is MNHNS and CDR2 is SASEGT. CDR3 size: 14 residues. The V and J ends lost 1 base and 9 bases, in that order; junction bases with no gene match: 6. The CDR3: CASSEGLAANAQYF. As DNA, the CDR3 is TGTGCCAGCAGTGAAGGACTAGCGGCCAATGCCCAGTACTTC.

This chain connects TRBV4-2 to TRBJ2-7; TRBD2 aligns across 7 bases. V lost 1 base, J lost 0 bases, and 3 bases stayed unmatched. The length of the CDR3 is 15 residues. The germline V gene encodes CDR1 LGHNA and CDR2 YNFKEQ. CDR3 nucleotide sequence: TGTGCCAGCAGCCAAGGAGGCGGGAGCTCCTACGAGCAGTACTTC. The encoded protein is CASSQGGGSSYEQYF.

The J gene is TRBJ1-1, the V gene TRBV2; D perhaps matches TRBD1 (5 bases). Germline CDR1 reads SNHLY; CDR2 reads FYNNEI. This CDR3 has 13 residues. Trimming took off 7 bases at V and 1 base at J, with 10 bases between the two ends. The CDR3: CASITGQNTEAFF. The CDR3 DNA reads as TGTGCCAGCATCACCGGACAGAACACTGAAGCTTTCTTT.

This clone has just one count. The J gene is TRBJ2-7, the V gene TRBV10-3; 8 bases map to TRBD1. The V and J ends lost 0 bases and 7 bases, in that order; junction bases with no gene match: 17. This CDR3 is 18 amino acids long. Germline V gene sequence: CDR1 ENHRY, CDR2 SYGVKD. CDR3 protein: CAISESRGLGQAAGEQYF. The CDR3 DNA follows: TGTGCCATCAGTGAGTCTCGCGGGCTGGGACAGGCCGCGGGAGAGCAGTACTTC.